The 10 T cell receptor beta chains presented below share a single source sample, sequenced in a study of breast tumors, draining lymph nodes, adjacent tissues (dated by TCRdb to 2016 to 2017). Library preparation was by multiplex PCR. For sequencing, an Illumina HiSeq 2000 was employed. TCRdb reanalyzed the raw reads on its own, using fastp at Q25 for trimming and MiXCR for clone calling, and kept in-frame beta chains. Identical CDR3 proteins give one entry, which carries the most common genes and DNA. The sample yields around 250,000 distinct CDR3 sequences; less than 35% were counted once. The top ten clones comprise about 3.3% of the sample. Lymph node samples came from the axillary draining lymph nodes of breast cancer patients. The sequenced material came from axillary lymph node tissue. These receptors all come from a female donor with breast cancer. Some clones in this sample may be carry-over from other donors' samples.

This clonotype has a count of ten or more. The rearrangement joins TRBV10-3 to TRBJ1-2, with D unresolved. CDR1 and CDR2 (germline): ENHRY, SYGVKD. V lost 2 bases, J lost 0 bases, and 10 bases lay in between. The CDR3 totals 15 residues. In DNA form, the CDR3 reads TGTGCCATCAGTGAGGGCGGGGTAGCTAACTATGGCTACACCTTC. Its translation: CAISEGGVANYGYTF.

About this clonotype itself: It is likely a read error, because the conserved phenylalanine at the end of the CDR3 is missing. It is unclear where the CDR3 begins or ends on the DNA, so no DNA is shown, and the CDR3 is as TCRdb lists it. The genes are TRBV5-4 and TRBJ2-5; the DNA was not compared with TRBD2, the D call given in the table. Ends included, the CDR3 has 8 residues. Germline V CDR1 and CDR2: SGHNT, YYREEE (reference sequence). The CDR3 sequence: CASSHGLA.

This clonotype has a count of ten or more. This chain connects TRBV7-2 to TRBJ2-3, with D perhaps matching TRBD2 (6 bases). Germline loops: CDR1 SGHTA, CDR2 FQGNSA. There are 14 residues in the CDR3. V lost 2 bases and J lost 7, with 13 bases in between. The CDR3 spells CASSLSAGPNTQYF. As DNA, the CDR3 is TGTGCCAGCAGCTTATCTGCGGGGCCAAATACGCAGTATTTT.

In this sample, this clonotype turned up many times. V is TRBV9 and J is TRBJ1-2, with D hard to call. In germline, CDR1 is SGDLS, CDR2 YYNGEE. Trimming stripped 0 bases from V and 4 bases from J, with 13 bases between. CDR3 length: 15 residues. This CDR3 is CASSVDVLPLYGYTF. CDR3 DNA sequence: TGTGCCAGCAGCGTAGACGTCCTACCACTCTATGGCTACACCTTC.

About this clonotype: Compared with germline, one end of the junction differs, possibly owing to a read error. V usage is TRBV3-1 and J usage is TRBJ2-3; D is undetermined. CDR1 is LGHDT, CDR2 YNNKEL, per germline (reference sequence). This CDR3 comprises 15 residues. The CDR3 loop is CASSEEGRVVDTQYF. CDR3 coding DNA: TGTGCCAGCAGCGAAGAAGGAAGGGTTGTAGATACGCAGTATTTT.

This clonotype was seen at least ten times. The chain uses TRBV19 and TRBJ1-2; 9 nucleotides match TRBD1. Germline V gene data show CDR1 as LNHDA and CDR2 as SQIVND (reference sequence). The CDR3 spans 12 residues. V was pared by 7 bases and J by 7 bases, with 4 bases of the junction left unmatched. The CDR3 nucleotides read TGTGCCAGTAAGACAGGGGGGGCTGGCTACACCTTC. Translating gives CASKTGGAGYTF.

This rearrangement joins TRBV6-6 to TRBJ1-1, with D uncertain. Per the germline V gene, CDR1 is MNHNY and CDR2 is SVGAGI (reference sequence). The CDR3 is 13 amino acids. Between the trimmed V and J ends, which lost 5 bases and 8 bases, there was a span of 15 bases. The CDR3 coding sequence is TGTGCCAGCAGTGCAGGAATTGGGTCGGAAGCTTTCTTT. Translation gives CASSAGIGSEAFF.

Notes on this clonotype: Compared with germline, one end of the junction differs, possibly owing to a read error. The J gene is TRBJ2-7, the V gene TRBV7-2; 14 bases match TRBD2. This CDR3 region has 16 residues. Germline-derived CDR1 and CDR2 are SGHTA and FQGNSA. This CDR3 is CASSLGTSGRRGERYF. CDR3 DNA sequence: TGCGCCAGCAGCCTTGGGACTAGCGGGAGACGGGGTGAGCGGTACTTC.

This clonotype was observed at least ten times. A much larger clone differs by one base, so this may be a read error. The chain recombines TRBV20-1 with TRBJ1-2; D remains unclear. The CDR3 runs 12 residues. From germline, CDR1 is DFQATT and CDR2 SNEGSKA (reference sequence). This chain's CDR3 is CSATPVSYGSTF. The CDR3 nucleotides read TGCAGTGCTACCCCCGTATCTTATGGCTCCACCTTC.

In this sample, this clonotype turned up many times. The chain has TRBV11-3 and TRBJ2-2; no definite D call. The CDR3 runs 12 residues. V lost 3 bases and J 4 bases, leaving 3 bases between the germline ends. Germline V gene lookup returns CDR1 SGHNT and CDR2 YENEEA. The CDR3 DNA reads TGTGCCAGCAGCTTTGGCACCGGGGAGCTGTTTTTT. Its protein is CASSFGTGELFF.